This TCR beta chain was documented in a study of PD-1 blockade in classical Hodgkin lymphoma. Study-wide results and limits: Baseline diversity in complete responders resembled that of newly diagnosed patients.

Comment on this clone: Its antigen is unknown.

CDR1 is MNHEY and CDR2 is SMNVEV in the germline V gene (reference sequence). This CDR3 has 17 residues. J gave up 8 bases and V 2 bases, and 12 bases lay outside the gene matches. Method: immunoSEQ multiplex PCR; TCRdb's copy keeps in-frame clones and lacks some. In the table there are about 46,000 clones, roughly 80% of which are singletons. With no exception, relapse followed autologous stem cell transplantation in all patients, and brentuximab vedotin exposure varied. The sample in question was peripheral blood mononuclear cells (PBMCs), obtained before the second cycle of nivolumab. V and J are TRBV27 and TRBJ1-2; 12 positions agree with TRBD1. The clonotype originates from a human donor with classical Hodgkin lymphoma. CDR3 sequence (DNA): TGTGCCAGCAGTTTAAAACCCCCGGGACAGGGGGCCTTCGGCTACACCTTC. The encoded protein is CASSLKPPGQGAFGYTF.